These 18 T cell receptor beta chains originate from one sample sequenced in a study of T cells expressing NK-cell markers. TCRdb reprocessed the 5' RACE reads; each CDR3 protein has one entry and no DNA is given. In total, the table holds 500,000 or so distinct CDR3 sequences. Sequencing used blood T cells: a sorted CD56 or NKG2C T cell subset, CD4+ or CD8+ T cells, or bulk PBMC T cells (not recorded which). The source of these receptors is a young man in good health.

The chain has TRBV15 and TRBJ2-7; TCRdb picks TRBD2, but there is no DNA to check that call. Germline V lookup: CDR1 LNHNV, CDR2 YYDKDF (reference sequence). The CDR3 runs 15 residues. CDR3 sequence: CATSRDPGSQFEQYF.

This sequence joins TRBV10-2 and TRBJ1-1; checking the TCRdb D call of TRBD1 is not possible without DNA. This CDR3 spans 11 amino acids. Germline V gene sequence: CDR1 WSHSY, CDR2 SAAADI. The CDR3 region is CASYDRGPAFF.

The V gene is TRBV20-1, the J gene TRBJ2-1; TCRdb selects TRBD2, and the lack of DNA leaves this call unchecked. CDR1 is DFQATT and CDR2 is SNEGSKA in the germline V gene (reference sequence). The CDR3 runs 13 residues. CDR3 amino acids: CSPTGAPSREQFF.

The J gene is TRBJ2-7, the V gene TRBV20-1; TCRdb selects TRBD2, and the lack of DNA leaves this call unchecked. The CDR3 is 14 residues long. CDR1 DFQATT and CDR2 SNEGSKA come from the germline V gene (reference sequence). Here the CDR3 reads CSARPRGRGYEQYF.

The gene calls are TRBV29-1 and TRBJ2-7. The CDR3 runs 12 residues. Germline values: CDR1 SQVTM, CDR2 ANQGSEA. This CDR3 reads CSFRIGNYEQYF.

V is TRBV5-1 and J is TRBJ2-4. CDR1 is SGHRS and CDR2 is YFSETQ in the germline V gene. The CDR3 extends over 14 amino acids. The CDR3 loop reads CASSLSMEGNIQYF.

This chain links TRBV6-2 or TRBV6-3 with TRBJ2-1; TCRdb proposes TRBD1, but this gene call is untestable without DNA. This CDR3 is built from 15 residues. Per germline, CDR1 MNHEY and CDR2 SVGEGT. The CDR3 spells CASSYGQGGYNEQFF.

The chain combines TRBV7-2 with TRBJ2-5; TCRdb lists TRBD2, though no DNA is available to test this call. CDR3 length: 14 residues. Germline V gene sequence: CDR1 SGHTA, CDR2 FQGNSA. CDR3: CASRNNLAGGTQYF.

The rearrangement links TRBV5-6 to TRBJ2-5; TCRdb indicates TRBD1, and absent DNA this call remains unverified. The CDR3 runs 13 residues. Germline V gene data show CDR1 as SGHDT and CDR2 as YYEEEE. This CDR3 is CASSLRAGGTQYF.

The CDR3 reads CASSFRNNSPLHF. The chain recombines TRBV27 with TRBJ1-6. CDR3 length equals 13 residues. The V gene's germline CDR1 is MNHEY and CDR2 SMNVEV (reference sequence).

The chain joins TRBV10-3 to TRBJ2-3; TCRdb indicates TRBD1, and absent DNA this call remains unverified. The V gene's germline CDR1 is ENHRY and CDR2 SYGVKD. The CDR3 consists of 13 residues. The CDR3 sequence: CAITPGHTDTQYF.

V and J are TRBV28 and TRBJ2-3; TCRdb indicates TRBD1, and absent DNA this call remains unverified. CDR1 is MDHEN and CDR2 is SYDVKM in the germline V gene. This CDR3 is 14 amino acids long. The chain's CDR3 is CASSFKPLTRGMYF.

J is TRBJ1-4 and V is TRBV5-1. The CDR3 sequence is 14 residues long. CDR1 and CDR2 from the germline V gene are SGHRS and YFSETQ. This chain's CDR3 is CASSPSGRAEKLFF.

The gene calls are TRBV15 and TRBJ1-1; TCRdb's D gene call, TRBD1, goes unchecked for lack of DNA. CDR1 is LNHNV and CDR2 is YYDKDF in the germline V gene (reference sequence). The CDR3 has 13 amino acids. The CDR3 loop reads CATSRQGFPEAFF.

The genes are TRBV20-1 and TRBJ1-4; TCRdb picks TRBD1, but there is no DNA to check that call. The CDR3 has 14 residues. Germline V gene sequence: CDR1 DFQATT, CDR2 SNEGSKA (reference sequence). CDR3 residues: CSASPRTGQEKLFF.

This sequence joins TRBV20-1 and TRBJ2-1; TCRdb's D gene call, TRBD2, goes unchecked for lack of DNA. Looked up from germline, CDR1 is DFQATT and CDR2 is SNEGSKA (reference sequence). CDR3 size: 15 residues. The CDR3 is CSAEESDSPYNEQFF.

The chain employs TRBV12-3 or TRBV12-4 and TRBJ2-1; TCRdb designates TRBD1, a call that cannot be tested without DNA. CDR3 length equals 13 residues. CDR3 residues: CASRPRRGGEQFF.

V is TRBV24-1 and J is TRBJ1-2. This CDR3 has 13 amino acids. Germline CDR1 KGHDR, CDR2 SFDVKD. Here the CDR3 reads CATSGEENYGYTF.